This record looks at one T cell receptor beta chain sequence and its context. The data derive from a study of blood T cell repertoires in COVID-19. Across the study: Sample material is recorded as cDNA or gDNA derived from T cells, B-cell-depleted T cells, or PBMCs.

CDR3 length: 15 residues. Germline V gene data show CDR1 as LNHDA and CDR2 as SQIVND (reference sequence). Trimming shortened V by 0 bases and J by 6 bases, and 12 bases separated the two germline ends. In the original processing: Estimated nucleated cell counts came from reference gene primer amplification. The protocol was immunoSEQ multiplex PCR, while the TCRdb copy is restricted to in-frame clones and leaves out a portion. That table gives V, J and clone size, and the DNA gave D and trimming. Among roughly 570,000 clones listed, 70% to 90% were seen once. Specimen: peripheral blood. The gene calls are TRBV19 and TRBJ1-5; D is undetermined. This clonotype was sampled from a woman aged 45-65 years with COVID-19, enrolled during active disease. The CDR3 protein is CASSIDPRPGQPQHF. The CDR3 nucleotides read TGTGCCAGTAGTATAGACCCCAGGCCAGGTCAGCCCCAGCATTTT.